The entry below gives a single TCR beta chain sequence along with its context. As yet, its antigen is unknown. Per the germline V gene, CDR1 is MNHEY and CDR2 is SMNVEV (reference sequence). The CDR3 has 11 amino acids. After removal of 2 bases from V and 12 bases from J, the junction contained 1 base not matched to a gene. This sample was included in a study of PD-1 blockade in classical Hodgkin lymphoma. Findings and caveats of the study: Baseline diversity was lower in partial responders and progressors than complete responders. Nivolumab initiated under 1 year post-ASCT led to patient exclusion.

Each of the patients experienced relapse following autologous stem cell transplantation, and their brentuximab vedotin exposure differed. Measured with immunoSEQ multiplex PCR; TCRdb has only the in-frame clones, and not every one. The table records tens of thousands of clones, around 69% of them present only once. This clonotype was sampled from a human donor with classical Hodgkin lymphoma. The sequences come from peripheral blood mononuclear cells (PBMCs), collected at baseline. The rearrangement links TRBV27 to TRBJ2-3; 8 bases match TRBD2. The CDR3 region is CASSLGTSQYF. DNA of the CDR3: TGTGCCAGCAGTTTAGGGACTAGTCAGTATTTT.